This T cell receptor (beta chain) was captured by sequencing in a study of OX40 agonist ivuxolimab in advanced cancers. Overall study: Allowance was made for prior anti-PD-1, anti-PD-L1 or anti-CTLA-4 therapy, and roughly 40% had some.

Sequenced by immunoSEQ multiplex PCR; TCRdb stores in-frame clones only, minus some. Of tens of thousands of clones listed, 85% to 90% were seen once; the top ten hold under 0.65%. General study findings and limits: Dose levels from 0.1 to 3.0 mg/kg saw CD4+ and CD8+ blood T cells expand clonally by week 6.

Points on this clone: Antigen specificity is unknown.

Looked up from germline, CDR1 is MGHRA and CDR2 is YSYEKL. This CDR3 region has 16 residues. Trimming removed 5 bases at V and 4 bases at J, with 17 bases between. The sample consisted of CD4+ or CD8+ T cells sorted from blood, taken in a trial of the OX40 agonist ivuxolimab. J is TRBJ1-4 and V is TRBV4-1; TRBD1 might be the D (5 bases). The source is an adult with an advanced solid tumor such as melanoma, head and neck, liver or kidney cancer. The CDR3, as DNA: TGCGCCAGCAGCGGCCCCTTCCGGGGGTTTAATGAAAAACTGTTTTTT. Protein product: CASSGPFRGFNEKLFF.